This T cell receptor beta chain was recovered during a study of blood T cell repertoires in COVID-19. Study in general: Whether acute or convalescent, the COVID-19 samples came from the United States, Italy and Spain. PBMCs, B-cell-depleted T cells, or T cells were the source of the cDNA or gDNA that made up the material.

Individuals drawn from 24 US areas were about 18 to 90 years old. In the authors' methods: Amplification from reference gene primers served as the basis for estimated nucleated cell counts. Measured with immunoSEQ multiplex PCR; TCRdb has only the in-frame clones, and not every one. Clone size and V and J calls were adopted from that table, with D and trimming inferred from the DNA. Of around 390,000 clones listed, about 87% are singletons. V gave up 4 bases and J gave up 1 base, with 9 bases separating them. This CDR3 contains 14 residues. CDR1 and CDR2 (germline): SGHRS, YFSETQ. Sequenced: PBMCs or T cells enriched from blood (not recorded which). V is TRBV5-1 and J is TRBJ2-4; tentative D call: TRBD2 (5 bases). The TCR originated in a woman between 45 and 60 years old who had recovered from COVID-19. For the CDR3, the DNA is TGCGCCAGCAGCCAGGAGGTCGCCAAAAACATTCAGTACTTC. Translating gives CASSQEVAKNIQYF.